The 15 T cell receptor beta chains below come from one sample, sequenced in a study of blood T cells in healthy people across ages (dated by TCRdb to the mid-2010s). Library preparation used 5' RACE. Instrument used: Illumina HiSeq 2500. A second PCR of roughly 6 to 11 cycles was run with a J-beta primer mix and a sample-barcoded 5' primer. Clones were called with MiXCR by TCRdb after fastp trimmed the public reads at Q25, and only in-frame beta chains were retained. Rows merge per CDR3 protein into single entries with the most common DNA and genes. Within this sample are hundreds of thousands of distinct CDR3 sequences, with approximately 31% of them counted one time only. The leading ten clones occupy approximately 15% of the sample. Input material: blood. The source is a woman over 75 in good health. Donor details come from another sample of the same person, matched by shared clones.

CDR3 amino acids: CASSLARGGVDTQYF. The CDR3 nucleotides read TGCGCCAGCAGCTTGGCGCGGGGGGGCGTAGATACGCAGTATTTT. The chain couples TRBV5-1 to TRBJ2-3; TRBD2 aligns across 9 bases. The CDR3 has 15 amino acids. V trimming: 0 bases; J trimming: 5 bases; junction bases outside the gene matches: 4. Germline CDR1 is SGHRS and CDR2 is YFSETQ.

Notes on this clonotype: One end of the junction varies from germline; a read error may be responsible. This chain links TRBV2 with TRBJ2-5; 7 positions match TRBD1. The CDR3 spans 16 residues. Germline V CDR1 and CDR2: SNHLY, FYNNEI. This chain's CDR3 is CATSALVWDSQETQYF. CDR3 DNA sequence: TGTGCCACCAGTGCCTTAGTCTGGGACAGCCAAGAGACCCAGTACTTC. The full variable domain, in which reference TRBV2 and TRBJ2-5 provide the parts outside the CDR3, is EPEVTQTPSHQVTQMGQEVILRCVPISNHLYFYWYRQILGQKVEFLVSFYNNEISEKSEIFDDQFSVERPDGSNFTLKIRSTKLEDSAMYFCATSALVWDSQETQYFGPGTRLLVL.

To note about this clonotype: This may stem from a read error, because a much larger clone lies one nucleotide away. This sequence joins TRBV7-2 and TRBJ2-3; either TRBD1 or TRBD2 may supply D (6 bases each). The V gene lost 5 bases and the J gene lost 6 bases, with 18 bases spanning the gap. This CDR3 spans 15 amino acids. In germline, CDR1 is SGHTA, CDR2 FQGNSA. CDR3 coding DNA: TGTGCCAGCAGCCCTCGAGGGGGGAGTGGGGATACGCAGTATTTT. This sequence encodes CASSPRGGSGDTQYF.

In this sample, this clonotype turned up many times. The chain uses TRBV7-2 and TRBJ2-7, with D perhaps TRBD2 (5 bases). V lost 1 base to trimming and J lost 9 bases, with 13 bases between them. The length of the CDR3 is 13 residues. Per the germline V gene, CDR1 is SGHTA and CDR2 is FQGNSA. The CDR3 DNA reads as TGTGCCAGCAGCTTAGGAGCCGGGGATGGGCAGTACTTC. Encoded protein: CASSLGAGDGQYF.

The chain has TRBV6-1 and TRBJ1-4; TRBD1 matches at 7 bases. This CDR3 region has 16 residues. Germline-derived CDR1 and CDR2 are MNHNS and SASEGT. Losses at the gene ends were 0 bases for V and 3 bases for J; bases not matched to a gene: 4. DNA for the CDR3: TGTGCCAGCAGTGAAGCGAAGGGGGCAGCTAATGAAAAACTGTTTTTT. Amino acids: CASSEAKGAANEKLFF.

V usage is TRBV20-1 and J usage is TRBJ1-1, with TRBD1 as a possible D gene (5 bases). Per germline, CDR1 DFQATT and CDR2 SNEGSKA (reference sequence). V lost 3 bases and J lost 4, with 9 bases in between. The CDR3 has 12 residues. CDR3 sequence reads: CSASDGGTEAFF. In nucleotides, the CDR3 is TGCAGTGCTAGTGACGGGGGCACTGAAGCTTTCTTT.

The table lists this clonotype with a few counts. For the CDR3, the DNA is TGCGCCAGCAGCCACTTTCGGGGGACCTCTGGAAACACCATATATTTT. It encodes CASSHFRGTSGNTIYF. The chain couples TRBV4-1 to TRBJ1-3; D might be TRBD1 (5 bases). The CDR3 sequence is 16 residues long. The ends were cut back, 3 bases at V and 0 bases at J, with 12 bases in the middle. Germline loops: CDR1 MGHRA, CDR2 YSYEKL.

This clonotype was counted ten times or more. V and J are TRBV3-1 and TRBJ2-7; D unclear. Trimming pared 4 bases from V and 3 bases from J, leaving 13 bases between. Germline CDR1 is LGHDT and CDR2 is YNNKEL (reference sequence). This CDR3 comprises 14 residues. The CDR3 coding sequence is TGTGCCAGCAGCCTATCCGGGCCCGTCTACGAGCAGTACTTC. This gives the protein CASSLSGPVYEQYF.

This clonotype was recorded at least ten times. V is TRBV7-2 and J is TRBJ2-1; 10 bases align to TRBD2. CDR3 size: 15 residues. V was clipped by 3 bases and J by 6 bases; unmatched bases: 5. The germline gives CDR1 SGHTA, CDR2 FQGNSA. The CDR3 region is CASSFVSGGPNEQFF. The CDR3 DNA follows: TGTGCCAGCAGCTTCGTTAGCGGGGGGCCCAATGAGCAGTTCTTC.

This clonotype was seen a handful of times. A read error may explain this, as a much larger clone is one base away. This chain links TRBV7-9 with TRBJ2-7; D unresolved. The CDR3 loop spans 13 amino acids. The V end was cut by 5 bases, the J end by 7 bases, with 15 bases between. The germline gives CDR1 SEHNR, CDR2 FQNEAQ (reference sequence). CDR3 region: CASSLGSFNEQYF. The CDR3 nucleotides read TGTGCCAGCAGCCTTGGGTCCTTCAATGAGCAGTACTTC.

As regards this clonotype: A much larger clone differs by one base, so this may be a read error. The chain couples TRBV5-1 to TRBJ2-7, with TRBD1 identical over 9 bases. This CDR3 region has 14 residues. CDR1 and CDR2 (germline): SGHRS, YFSETQ. CDR3 amino acids: CASSPGTGSVERYF. The CDR3 DNA sequence: TGCGCCAGCAGCCCTGGGACAGGGTCGGTCGAGCGGTACTTC.

On this clonotype: This may be a read error, as it is one base from a much larger clone. The gene calls are TRBV9 and TRBJ1-2; a weak D match, TRBD1 (5 bases). The CDR3 is 14 amino acids. Germline lookup yields CDR1 SGDLS and CDR2 YYNGEE. Trimming stripped 3 bases from V and 2 bases from J, with 11 bases between. CDR3 nucleotides: TGTGCCAGCAGCGCAGGGCCTCAGAACTATGGCTACACCTTC. Translation gives CASSAGPQNYGYTF.

The sample holds a few counts of this clonotype. This chain uses TRBV12-3 or TRBV12-4 with TRBJ2-1; 9 positions match TRBD1. The CDR3 consists of 18 residues. The junction had 15 bases not matched to a gene; V was cut back by 0 bases and J by 9 bases. The CDR3 DNA reads as TGTGCCAGCAGTTTAGCGCGGGGAGGGACAGGGACGGGCGGTGAGCAGTTCTTC. Amino acid sequence: CASSLARGGTGTGGEQFF.

This clonotype has a count of ten or more. The chain employs TRBV5-4 and TRBJ2-7; TRBD2 matches at 10 bases. Germline trimming cut 1 base from V and 6 bases from J; bases unmatched to any gene: 10. Germline assignment: CDR1 SGHNT and CDR2 YYREEE (reference sequence). The CDR3 is 16 amino acids. The DNA of the CDR3 is TGTGCCAGCAGCTTGCTCCTAGCGGGGGAGAGCGGCGAGCAGTACTTC. Translated, it gives CASSLLLAGESGEQYF.

This clonotype occurred many times. The V call is TRBV7-2, the J call TRBJ2-7; 10 bases are shared with TRBD1. After removal of 1 base from V and 0 bases from J, the junction contained 3 bases not matched to a gene. Per germline, CDR1 SGHTA and CDR2 FQGNSA. The CDR3 is made up of 16 amino acids. CDR3 nucleotides: TGTGCCAGCAGCTTAGGTCGGACAGGGGGCTCCTACGAGCAGTACTTC. Its translation: CASSLGRTGGSYEQYF.